This note documents a single T cell receptor (beta chain) sequence. As yet, its antigen is unknown. This sample was included in a study of shared clonotypes between healthy human individuals. Study-level findings and limits: Owing to a small donor count, the genetic and exposure-history diversity represented was limited.

Donors comprised healthy HIV-negative adults lacking recent acute infections or vaccinations. The data were produced by immunoSEQ multiplex PCR, yet TCRdb's version contains in-frame clones alone and is incomplete. The sample contains approximately 2.5 million clones, roughly 93% of which appear only once. CDR1 is SEHNR, CDR2 FQNEAQ, per germline (reference sequence). This CDR3 spans 12 amino acids. Trimming cost V 6 bases and J 7 bases; bases outside gene matches: 0. This chain connects TRBV7-9 to TRBJ1-6; 7 nucleotides line up with TRBD1. This TCR derives from a man aged 18 to 29 in good health. Some clones in this sample may be carry-over from other donors' samples. Source material: naive CD4+ T cells from PBMCs. Noted subset: CD45RA+ positively selected. The CDR3 region has the DNA TGTGCCAGCAGACAGGGGAATTCACCCCTCCACTTT. This sequence encodes CASRQGNSPLHF.